This TCR beta chain emerged from a study of blood T cells in healthy people across ages. The ends lost 1 base at V and 9 bases at J; junction bases unmatched: 11. CDR1 and CDR2 (germline): PRHDT, FYEKMQ (reference sequence). CDR3 length: 16 residues. Comment on this clonotype: Its target is unknown.

Whole-study findings and limits: Not knowing donor CMV status may have confounded expanded clonotype changes. More naive CD4+ cells and higher diversity marked long-lived donors relative to aged donors. A roughly linear age-dependent decrease characterized TCR beta diversity per million T cells.

A sample-barcoded 5' primer and a J-beta primer mix were used in a second PCR of roughly 7 to 11 cycles. CDR3-containing paired-end reads numbering at least 2.5 million came from each sample. TCRdb itself ran the 5' RACE reads through MiXCR, one entry per CDR3 protein. This table has about 1.6 million distinct CDR3 sequences, roughly 32% appearing once. The chain joins TRBV13 to TRBJ2-1, with 8 bases aligning to TRBD2. The sequenced sample was blood. This clonotype was obtained from a woman aged 25 to 39 in good health. DNA of the CDR3: TGTGCCAGCAGCTTAGCGACGGGAGGGGTAGACGGTGAGCAGTTCTTC. As protein: CASSLATGGVDGEQFF.